A selection of T cell receptor beta chains follows, all from one sample in a study of immune evolution from preneoplasia to lung adenocarcinoma. Measured with immunoSEQ multiplex PCR; TCRdb has only the in-frame clones, and not every one. The sample has a few thousand clones; about 70% are singletons. Specimen: FFPE lung adenocarcinoma in situ tissue. Receptors were obtained from a person aged 60 to 80 with lung adenocarcinoma. The CDR3 runs from the conserved cysteine through the conserved F or W. D genes are given only for firm matches. Expanded clones are given a class, and other clones once, few, many or no size at all.

CDR3nt	CDR3aa	j_gene	abundance	d_gene	v_gene
TGTGCCAGCAGCCGGACAGGTCTCACTGAAGCTTTCTTT	CASSRTGLTEAFF	TRBJ1-1	.	TRBD1	TRBV7-9
TGTGCCAGCAGCTTACTGGGACAGGGTGTTTTTACCGGGGAGCTGTTTTTT	CASSLLGQGVFTGELFF	TRBJ2-2	.	TRBD1	TRBV11-2
TGTGCCAGCAGCTTAGGAGAGGGACAGGGAGTATCAAGGCAGTACTTC	CASSLGEGQGVSRQYF	TRBJ2-7	.	TRBD1	TRBV11-2
TGCAGCGTTGAGTCCTACAATGAGCAGTTCTTC	CSVESYNEQFF	TRBJ2-1	.	.	TRBV29-1
TGTGCCATCAGGGCGGGACTAGCTGGCTACGAGCAGTACTTC	CAIRAGLAGYEQYF	TRBJ2-7	.	TRBD2	TRBV10-3
TGTGCCAGCAGCCGCGAGGGGAGAGATCAAGACGAGCAGTACTTC	CASSREGRDQDEQYF	TRBJ2-7	large	.	TRBV4-2
TGTGCCAGCAGCTTTCGACAGGGAGGAGGCCTCTATGGCTACACCTTC	CASSFRQGGGLYGYTF	TRBJ1-2	.	TRBD1	TRBV5-4
TGTGCCAGCAGCATAACGAGCGATTCACCCCTCCACTTT	CASSITSDSPLHF	TRBJ1-6	.	.	TRBV5-6
TGTGCCAGCTCACGCGCCCAGGGGAACACTGAAGCTTTCTTT	CASSRAQGNTEAFF	TRBJ1-1	.	.	TRBV18
TGTGCCAGCAGCTTATGGACAGCGCAAGAGACCCAGTACTTC	CASSLWTAQETQYF	TRBJ2-5	.	.	TRBV5-6
TGCGCCAGCAGCCAAGGCGCTCAGGGCGCAGATACGCAGTATTTT	CASSQGAQGADTQYF	TRBJ2-3	.	.	TRBV4-3
TGTGCCAGCAGCTTAGACGGACCCCTGGATGAGCAGTTCTTC	CASSLDGPLDEQFF	TRBJ2-1	.	.	TRBV7-2
TGTGCCAGTACCGTCGGCTCCGGGGCCGAAAAACTGTTTTTT	CASTVGSGAEKLFF	TRBJ1-4	few	.	TRBV19
TGCAGCGTCGAGGGGTCCAGGGGTGGCTACACCTTC	CSVEGSRGGYTF	TRBJ1-2	.	.	TRBV29-1
TGCGCCAGCAGCCCAGGGACCTACGGTAGCACAGATACGCAGTATTTT	CASSPGTYGSTDTQYF	TRBJ2-3	once	.	TRBV5-1
TGCGCCAGCTCTTCCTCCGGGACTAGCGGCACCCTGGTGTACTTC	CASSSSGTSGTLVYF	TRBJ2-7	few	TRBD2	TRBV10-1
TGTGCCAGCAGCTTAGTTGACCTTAATGAAAAACTGTTTTTT	CASSLVDLNEKLFF	TRBJ1-4	few	.	TRBV7-8
TGTGCCAGCAGCCCGGACTGGAGGAATGGCTACACCTTC	CASSPDWRNGYTF	TRBJ1-2	.	.	TRBV11-1
TGTGCCAGCAGTTACAGGGACAGGGGCCGGGGGCAGCCCCAGCATTTT	CASSYRDRGRGQPQHF	TRBJ1-5	few	TRBD1	TRBV6-7
TGTGCCAGCAGTTCCTCGGACGGACACTATGGCTACACCTTC	CASSSSDGHYGYTF	TRBJ1-2	few	.	TRBV28
TGCGCCAGCAGCTTGGAGGTGAGGAACACTGAAGCTTTCTTT	CASSLEVRNTEAFF	TRBJ1-1	.	.	TRBV5-1
TGTGCCATCAGTGATGAAGGGTTTGGGATCTACGAGCAGTACTTC	CAISDEGFGIYEQYF	TRBJ2-7	.	.	TRBV10-3
TGTGCAGCTATCTCCGGCTACACCGGGGAGCTGTTTTTT	CAAISGYTGELFF	TRBJ2-2	.	.	TRBV25-1
TGTGCCACCAGCAGAGTGTGGACGAGCACGGGAACTGAAGCTTTCTTT	CATSRVWTSTGTEAFF	TRBJ1-1	.	.	TRBV15
TGTGCCAGCAGAGTTCAGGGGGTGCTCACTGAAGCTTTCTTT	CASRVQGVLTEAFF	TRBJ1-1	.	TRBD1	TRBV2
TGCGCCAGCAGCTTCAGGACTAGCGGGGGGACCGGGGAGCTGTTTTTT	CASSFRTSGGTGELFF	TRBJ2-2	.	TRBD2	TRBV5-1
TGTGCCAGCAGTTTACGACAGGGGGCCGACGAGCAGTACTTC	CASSLRQGADEQYF	TRBJ2-7	medium-sized	TRBD1	TRBV27
TGTGCCAGCAGGCCCGTCGGGGCGGGTTTGGGGGAGCAGTACTTC	CASRPVGAGLGEQYF	TRBJ2-7	few	.	TRBV27
TGTGCCACCAGCAGAGACCAGGGGACTGAAGCTTTCTTT	CATSRDQGTEAFF	TRBJ1-1	once	.	TRBV15
TGCGCCAGCAGTGAGCTATGCGGGGGTCCTGGCTACACCTTC	CASSELCGGPGYTF	TRBJ1-2	few	.	TRBV10-1
TGTGCCAGCAGCATGGGGCCATCCAGGGACGAGCAGTACTTC	CASSMGPSRDEQYF	TRBJ2-7	.	.	TRBV11-2
TGTGCCTGGAGTGTAGGAAGCGGGGGGGCCTTGGATGAGCAGTTCTTC	CAWSVGSGGALDEQFF	TRBJ2-1	once	TRBD2	TRBV30
TGTGCCAGCTCACCCGGGGTCGGGGGTGAAAAACTGTTTTTT	CASSPGVGGEKLFF	TRBJ1-4	.	.	TRBV18
TGTGCCAGCAGCCAAGCCCCGCGAGAGACCCAGTACTTC	CASSQAPRETQYF	TRBJ2-5	.	.	TRBV4-2
TGTGCCAGCAGTCGCGACAGGGCCCTCTATGGCTACACCTTC	CASSRDRALYGYTF	TRBJ1-2	.	TRBD1	TRBV6-5
TGTGCCAGCAGCTTAAAAGGCCAGGGGGCTTTCTTT	CASSLKGQGAFF	TRBJ1-1	.	.	TRBV7-9
TGTGCCTGGAGTGTATTCAGCTCCTACGAGCAGTACTTC	CAWSVFSSYEQYF	TRBJ2-7	.	.	TRBV30
TGTGCCAGCAGCACGCCGGGGGGAAGCACAGATACGCAGTATTTT	CASSTPGGSTDTQYF	TRBJ2-3	.	TRBD2	TRBV11-3
TGTGCCAGCAGCTTCGGTCAGGTTCAGCCCCAGCATTTT	CASSFGQVQPQHF	TRBJ1-5	few	.	TRBV5-6
TGTGCCAGCAGCTTCCAGCTAGTTCCAGATACGCAGTATTTT	CASSFQLVPDTQYF	TRBJ2-3	few	.	TRBV5-4
TGTGCCAGCAGTTATACTGAAGCTTTCTTT	CASSYTEAFF	TRBJ1-1	.	.	TRBV6-6
TGTGCCAGCACCACATCCTACAATGAGCAGTTCTTC	CASTTSYNEQFF	TRBJ2-1	few	.	TRBV6-5